This T cell receptor beta chain was captured in a study of blood T cell repertoires in COVID-19. J lost 3 bases, V lost 4 bases, and 3 bases had no gene match. The CDR3 runs to 14 residues. Germline V gives CDR1 MNHEY, CDR2 SVGAGI. The table lists this clone with a few counts. It was during active infection that Seattle patients were enrolled and then longitudinally followed. The data were produced by immunoSEQ multiplex PCR, yet TCRdb's version contains in-frame clones alone and is incomplete. Altogether 250,000 or so clones are present, around 90% being singletons, with the ten largest covering approximately 2.3%.

The sequence derives from a woman aged 60-75 years with COVID-19, enrolled during active disease. V and J are TRBV6-5 and TRBJ1-2, with 9 bases fitting TRBD1. The specimen sequenced was peripheral blood. The CDR3 spells CASSFRTGDYGYTF. The CDR3 bases are TGTGCCAGCAGTTTCCGGACAGGGGACTATGGCTACACCTTC.